This TCR beta chain was profiled in a study of human T cells and chemical hapten exposure. This CDR3 has 12 amino acids. V was clipped by 0 bases and J by 2 bases, with 3 bases between them. Germline lookup yields CDR1 SQVTM and CDR2 ANQGSEA. This clonotype was found a few times. Each CDR3 protein gets one entry after TCRdb re-called the RACE reads with MiXCR. Among around 380,000 distinct CDR3 sequences, more than 4.5% were seen once, and the ten largest hold under 2.5%. As for time point: patch test 1, 2 weeks after DPC sensitization. The sample's treatment: therapeutic diphenylcyclopropenone sensitization with weekly scalp DPC. Blood, whole and unfractionated, served as the source for total RNA extraction.

This TCR was sampled from a woman aged 45-59 years with alopecia areata. Some clones in this sample may be carry-over from other donors' samples. The material was whole blood, obtained in connection with sensitization to the hapten diphenylcyclopropenone (DPC). The chain employs TRBV29-1 and TRBJ2-3; D uncertain. CDR3 sequence (DNA): TGCAGCGTTGAAGACACCACAGATACGCAGTATTTT. Translated: CSVEDTTDTQYF.